Listed here are 29 T cell receptor beta chains from one sample, sequenced in a study of blood T cells in healthy people across ages. Next came a second PCR, run for about 6 to 12 cycles, which used a sample-barcoded 5' primer along with a J-beta primer mix. TCRdb re-analysed the 5' RACE reads in MiXCR, keeping a single row per CDR3 protein. The sample gives 1.5 million to 2 million distinct CDR3 sequences, roughly 50% of which show up once; about 2.1% is in the top ten. The sample comprised blood. These TCRs come from a woman between 40 and 50 years old in good health.

The rearrangement uses TRBV4-1 and TRBJ2-4; 7 bases map to TRBD1. The J call is uncertain, as TRBJ2-7 better fits the DNA end. The CDR3 contains 20 residues. CDR1 MGHRA and CDR2 YSYEKL come from the germline V gene. CDR3 in amino acids: CASSPRRGQRLSNLKYEQYF. The CDR3 bases are TGCGCCAGCAGCCCTCGTAGGGGACAGAGACTTTCCAACCTGAAATACGAGCAGTACTTC.

This clonotype was observed a handful of times. The chain employs TRBV28 and TRBJ2-3; the D is unclear. Per germline, CDR1 MDHEN and CDR2 SYDVKM. The ends were cut back, 2 bases at V and 5 bases at J, with 5 bases in the middle. This CDR3 region has 12 residues. The CDR3 DNA is TGTGCCAGCAGTTTAGTCCAAGATACGCAGTATTTT. This codes for CASSLVQDTQYF.

The chain links TRBV11-2 to TRBJ2-7; 10 bases fit TRBD2. The germline V gene encodes CDR1 SGHAT and CDR2 FQNNGV. V trimming: 1 base; J trimming: 2 bases; junction bases outside the gene matches: 5. CDR3 size: 16 residues. The DNA for the CDR3 is TGTGCCAGCAGCTTAGGTCCTAGCGGGGGACCCTACGAGCAGTACTTC. Encoded protein: CASSLGPSGGPYEQYF.

The chain employs TRBV24-1 and TRBJ1-2; TRBD1 might be the D (5 bases). Germline CDR1 KGHDR, CDR2 SFDVKD. CDR3 size: 12 residues. Trimming stripped 12 bases from V and 4 bases from J, with 14 bases between. CDR3 in DNA: TGTGCCGCGGAGGGGCCCGGCTATGGCTACACCTTC. This codes for CAAEGPGYGYTF.

The V call is TRBV7-2, the J call TRBJ2-3; unclear D gene. There are 20 residues in the CDR3. CDR1 and CDR2 (germline): SGHTA, FQGNSA. V lost 0 bases to trimming and J lost 0 bases, with 22 bases between them. CDR3 protein: CASSLAVKSVPGLSTDTQYF. In DNA form, the CDR3 reads TGTGCCAGCAGCTTAGCTGTGAAAAGCGTCCCGGGTCTTAGCACAGATACGCAGTATTTT.

The chain couples TRBV12-3 or TRBV12-4 to TRBJ1-6; the match to TRBD1 covers 7 bases. The length of the CDR3 is 15 residues. Losses at the gene ends were 6 bases for V and 8 bases for J; bases not matched to a gene: 10. In nucleotides, the CDR3 is TGTGCCAGCAGGGCCGACAGGGTACTCCATTCACCCCTCCACTTT. Residues: CASRADRVLHSPLHF.

This chain connects TRBV29-1 to TRBJ1-5, with a tentative D call TRBD1 (6 bases). The CDR3 extends over 15 amino acids. Trimming removed 5 bases at V and 5 bases at J, with 19 bases between. CDR1 and CDR2 from the germline V gene are SQVTM and ANQGSEA. CDR3 region: CSVSLGRGWDQPQHF. The CDR3 DNA reads TGCAGCGTTTCCCTTGGCAGGGGCTGGGATCAGCCCCAGCATTTT.

This chain links TRBV20-1 with TRBJ2-7, with unresolved D. The CDR3 covers 12 residues. Trimming left V 0 bases short and J 2 bases short, with 5 bases between. Germline values: CDR1 DFQATT, CDR2 SNEGSKA (reference sequence). DNA for the CDR3: TGCAGTGCTAGAGAGGAGCCCTACGAGCAGTACTTC. Translating gives CSAREEPYEQYF.

The J gene is TRBJ2-1, the V gene TRBV7-2; TRBD2 agrees at 10 bases. The CDR3 spans 17 residues. Per germline, CDR1 SGHTA and CDR2 FQGNSA. Trimming cost V 2 bases and J 3 bases; bases outside gene matches: 7. CDR3 nucleotide sequence: TGTGCCAGCAGCTTATACAGCACTAGCGGGAACTACAATGAGCAGTTCTTC. This translates into CASSLYSTSGNYNEQFF.

This clonotype was observed a handful of times. V usage is TRBV6-5 and J usage is TRBJ1-2, with 10 bases lining up with TRBD1. This CDR3 comprises 15 residues. CDR1 and CDR2 from the germline V gene are MNHEY and SVGAGI. V trimming: 5 bases; J trimming: 0 bases; junction bases outside the gene matches: 3. The CDR3 reads CASSPDRGTNYGYTF. Written as DNA, the CDR3 is TGTGCCAGCAGTCCGGACAGGGGGACTAACTATGGCTACACCTTC.

This sequence joins TRBV3-1 and TRBJ2-5; D may be TRBD1 (6 bases). CDR3 length: 14 residues. Deletions cut 2 bases from V and 2 bases from J, with 9 bases between. Germline V gene lookup returns CDR1 LGHDT and CDR2 YNNKEL (reference sequence). CDR3 DNA sequence: TGTGCCAGCAGCCAATGGACAGATCAAGAGACCCAGTACTTC. This translates into CASSQWTDQETQYF.

This clonotype has a handful of counts. One end of the junction is discordant with germline, which a read error may explain. The J gene is TRBJ2-3, the V gene TRBV5-1; 9 bases match TRBD2. This CDR3 contains 16 residues. CDR1 and CDR2 from the germline V gene are SGHRS and YFSETQ. The CDR3 sequence: CASSLGAGGPTDTQYF. The CDR3 DNA is TGTGCCAGCAGCTTAGGGGCGGGGGGGCCGACAGATACGCAGTATTTT. Full variable domain (outside the CDR3, taken from reference TRBV5-1 and TRBJ2-3): KAGVTQTPRYLIKTRGQQVTLSCSPISGHRSVSWYQQTPGQGLQFLFEYFSETQRNKGNFPGRFSGRQFSNSRSEMNVSTLELGDSALYLCASSLGAGGPTDTQYFGPGTRLTVL.

This chain uses TRBV7-9 with TRBJ2-7; D possibly matches TRBD1 or TRBD2 (5 bases each). The CDR3 contains 15 residues. Germline-derived CDR1 and CDR2 are SEHNR and FQNEAQ (reference sequence). The V end was cut by 1 base, the J end by 2 bases, with 12 bases between. This CDR3 reads CASSLGGGLAYEQYF. The CDR3 region has the DNA TGTGCCAGCAGCTTAGGGGGCGGGCTCGCCTACGAGCAGTACTTC.

The J gene is TRBJ2-3, the V gene TRBV7-3; D tentatively reads TRBD1 or TRBD2 (5 bases each). CDR1 is SGHTA, CDR2 FQGTGA, per germline. Trimming removed 1 base from V and 4 bases from J, with 9 bases in between. The CDR3 spans 14 residues. The CDR3 sequence is CASSLRGTADTQYF. The CDR3 DNA follows: TGTGCCAGCAGCTTAAGAGGGACGGCAGATACGCAGTATTTT.

The chain uses TRBV7-2 and TRBJ2-3; D is unresolved. The V and J ends lost 5 bases and 6 bases respectively, with 12 bases between them. Germline V gives CDR1 SGHTA, CDR2 FQGNSA. The CDR3 runs 13 residues. CDR3 sequence reads: CASSPGSLDTQYF. For the CDR3, the DNA is TGTGCCAGCAGCCCCGGGTCCCTCGATACGCAGTATTTT.

This clonotype was counted a few times. The chain links TRBV27 to TRBJ2-3; D is possibly TRBD2 (6 bases). The ends were cut back, 7 bases at V and 0 bases at J, with 17 bases in the middle. Germline V gives CDR1 MNHEY, CDR2 SMNVEV (reference sequence). The CDR3 contains 16 residues. The CDR3 loop is CASTSLLAVSTDTQYF. The CDR3 DNA sequence: TGTGCCAGCACCTCGCTACTAGCAGTCAGCACAGATACGCAGTATTTT.

The chain couples TRBV5-1 to TRBJ1-5, with 12 bases aligning to TRBD1. There are 18 residues in the CDR3. In germline, CDR1 is SGHRS, CDR2 YFSETQ. V lost 4 bases, J lost 0 bases, and 8 bases stayed unmatched. In DNA, the CDR3 is TGCGCCAGCAGCCCCGGGACAGGGGGCGGCTATAGCAATCAGCCCCAGCATTTT. It codes for CASSPGTGGGYSNQPQHF. Drawing the rest from reference TRBV5-1 and TRBJ1-5, the complete variable domain is KAGVTQTPRYLIKTRGQQVTLSCSPISGHRSVSWYQQTPGQGLQFLFEYFSETQRNKGNFPGRFSGRQFSNSRSEMNVSTLELGDSALYLCASSPGTGGGYSNQPQHFGDGTRLSIL.

This chain connects TRBV20-1 to TRBJ2-1; TRBD1 agrees at 8 bases. The CDR3 loop spans 12 amino acids. The V and J ends lost 3 bases and 13 bases, in that order; junction bases with no gene match: 8. Per the germline V gene, CDR1 is DFQATT and CDR2 is SNEGSKA (reference sequence). The CDR3 DNA reads as TGCAGTGCTAGCAGGGGGCCGGAGACCCAGTTCTTC. Protein product: CSASRGPETQFF.

This chain uses TRBV4-2 with TRBJ2-5; D call uncertain. The CDR3 is made up of 14 amino acids. Germline lookup yields CDR1 LGHNA and CDR2 YNFKEQ. V was cut by 0 bases and J by 2 bases, with 7 bases left in between. The CDR3, as DNA: TGTGCCAGCAGCCAAGATGGGTCTCAAGAGACCCAGTACTTC. Translating it yields CASSQDGSQETQYF.

In this sample, this clonotype turned up a few times. The chain employs TRBV6-6 and TRBJ1-2, with 7 nucleotides matching TRBD1. Looked up from germline, CDR1 is MNHNY and CDR2 is SVGAGI (reference sequence). CDR3 length: 14 amino acids. V was pared by 3 bases and J by 5 bases, with 6 bases of the junction left unmatched. Written as DNA, the CDR3 is TGTGCCAGCAGTTATACCGCAGGGGGATATGGCTACACCTTC. Residues: CASSYTAGGYGYTF.

This chain joins TRBV10-3 and TRBJ2-3; 9 bases agree with TRBD2. Germline loops: CDR1 ENHRY, CDR2 SYGVKD. The trim removed 10 bases at V and 0 bases at J, leaving 8 bases unmatched. This CDR3 region has 15 residues. The CDR3 protein is CATKRSGGSTDTQYF. DNA of the CDR3: TGTGCCACGAAACGTAGCGGGGGTAGCACAGATACGCAGTATTTT.

This chain joins TRBV6-2 or TRBV6-3 and TRBJ1-6, with 8 positions matching TRBD1. Trimming at V came to 4 bases and at J to 7 bases, leaving 6 bases not matched to a gene. There are 15 residues in the CDR3. Germline assignment: CDR1 MNHEY and CDR2 SVGEGT. CDR3 bases: TGTGCCAGCAGTTCCGGACAGGGTAGGAATTCACCCCTCCACTTT. It yields the protein CASSSGQGRNSPLHF.

The rearrangement uses TRBV28 and TRBJ2-3; a weak D match, TRBD2 (5 bases). Per germline, CDR1 MDHEN and CDR2 SYDVKM. This CDR3 spans 15 amino acids. V dropped 5 bases and J dropped 1 base, with 13 bases sitting between them. CDR3 sequence reads: CASSRDIGGTDTQYF. Here the CDR3 DNA reads TGTGCCAGCAGTCGAGACATCGGGGGCACAGATACGCAGTATTTT.

This clonotype has a handful of counts. CDR3 sequence reads: CASSETGTSNYEQYF. As DNA, the CDR3 is TGTGCCAGCAGTGAAACCGGGACTAGCAATTACGAGCAGTACTTC. This chain joins TRBV28 and TRBJ2-5; 9 bases agree with TRBD2. Gene TRBJ2-7 matches the end of the DNA better, so the J call may be wrong. CDR3 length: 15 residues. CDR1 is MDHEN and CDR2 is SYDVKM in the germline V gene.

The genes are TRBV7-2 and TRBJ2-1; D remains unclear. The V gene's germline CDR1 is SGHTA and CDR2 FQGNSA. V was shortened by 5 bases and J by 8 bases, with 13 bases between the two germline ends. The CDR3 is made up of 13 amino acids. The CDR3 sequence is CASSPYGLDEQFF. The CDR3 nucleotides read TGTGCCAGCAGCCCCTATGGCCTGGATGAGCAGTTCTTC.

This clonotype was seen more than once but under ten times. V usage is TRBV28 and J usage is TRBJ2-5; D gene ambiguous. V was pared by 6 bases and J by 2 bases, with 7 bases between. Per germline, CDR1 MDHEN and CDR2 SYDVKM. This CDR3 region has 12 residues. The CDR3 spells CASRAAQETQYF. The CDR3 DNA reads TGTGCCAGCAGGGCAGCTCAAGAGACCCAGTACTTC.

The chain links TRBV6-4 to TRBJ1-2; D ambiguous. The CDR3 spans 13 residues. The germline V gene encodes CDR1 MRHNA and CDR2 SNTAGT. Trimming stripped 4 bases from V and 4 bases from J, with 10 bases between. The CDR3 spells CASSGGPLYGYTF. The DNA for the CDR3 is TGTGCCAGCAGTGGGGGTCCACTCTATGGCTACACCTTC.

The chain joins TRBV24-1 to TRBJ2-3; D gene ambiguous. CDR1 is KGHDR, CDR2 SFDVKD, per germline. Trimming removed 5 bases at V and 0 bases at J, with 11 bases between. This CDR3 is built from 15 residues. CDR3 amino acids: CATSGKGTSTDTQYF. As DNA, the CDR3 is TGTGCCACCAGTGGGAAGGGAACTAGCACAGATACGCAGTATTTT.

This clonotype was found a few times. The chain uses TRBV27 and TRBJ2-6; D is ambiguous. Trimming removed 5 bases at V and 2 bases at J, with 13 bases between. The CDR3 is 16 residues long. Looked up from germline, CDR1 is MNHEY and CDR2 is SMNVEV (reference sequence). DNA of the CDR3: TGTGCCAGCAGTCCCGATCGGAACACTGGGGCCAACGTCCTGACTTTC. It specifies CASSPDRNTGANVLTF.